Listed below are T cell receptor beta chains from one sample, sequenced in a study of blood T cell repertoires in COVID-19. The protocol was immunoSEQ multiplex PCR, while the TCRdb copy is restricted to in-frame clones and leaves out a portion. The sample lists 40,000 to 50,000 clones; around nine tenths were seen once. The source material was peripheral blood. These TCRs come from a human donor in a cohort sampled during active COVID-19. Each CDR3 is given with its conserved first and last residue. A D gene is named only where the DNA matches it firmly.

cdr3_aa: CASSRVTASRYEQYF
cdr3_nt: TGTGCCAGCTCACGGGTAACGGCCTCCCGCTACGAGCAGTACTTC
d_call: NA
v_call: TRBV2
j_call: TRBJ2-7

cdr3_aa: CASSAGTGLQQYF
cdr3_nt: TGTGCCAGCAGCGCCGGGACAGGCCTGCAGCAGTACTTC
d_call: TRBD1
v_call: TRBV9
j_call: TRBJ2-7

cdr3_aa: CATSRELQGIYNEQFF
cdr3_nt: TGTGCCACCAGCAGAGAATTACAGGGGATCTACAATGAGCAGTTCTTC
d_call: TRBD1
v_call: TRBV15
j_call: TRBJ2-1

cdr3_aa: CASSPGTGEQYF
cdr3_nt: TGTGCCAGCAGCCCAGGGACAGGGGAGCAGTACTTC
d_call: TRBD1
v_call: TRBV11-3
j_call: TRBJ2-7

cdr3_aa: CASRPSGANVLTF
cdr3_nt: TGTGCCAGCCGTCCGTCTGGGGCCAACGTCCTGACTTTC
d_call: NA
v_call: TRBV7-9
j_call: TRBJ2-6

cdr3_aa: CASSAGQGADYGYTF
cdr3_nt: TGCGCCAGCAGTGCCGGTCAGGGGGCGGACTATGGCTACACCTTC
d_call: TRBD1
v_call: TRBV10-1
j_call: TRBJ1-2

cdr3_aa: CASGVWVGLYNEQFF
cdr3_nt: TGTGCCAGCGGGGTATGGGTGGGGCTCTACAATGAGCAGTTCTTC
d_call: NA
v_call: TRBV6-5
j_call: TRBJ2-1

cdr3_aa: CASWPPGVPNYTF
cdr3_nt: TGTGCCAGCTGGCCCCCGGGGGTCCCGAACTACACCTTC
d_call: NA
v_call: TRBV6-5
j_call: TRBJ1-2

cdr3_aa: CASSSQGADYEQYF
cdr3_nt: TGTGCCAGCAGCTCACAGGGGGCAGACTACGAGCAGTACTTC
d_call: TRBD1
v_call: TRBV9
j_call: TRBJ2-7

cdr3_aa: CASSGGTSFTGELFF
cdr3_nt: TGCGCCAGCAGCGGGGGGACTAGCTTCACCGGGGAGCTGTTTTTT
d_call: TRBD2
v_call: TRBV5-1
j_call: TRBJ2-2

cdr3_aa: CASSLATRGGLSYNEQFF
cdr3_nt: TGTGCCAGCAGCTTGGCCACTCGGGGGGGGCTCTCCTACAATGAGCAGTTCTTC
d_call: TRBD2
v_call: TRBV5-5
j_call: TRBJ2-1

cdr3_aa: CASSLAGTAYGYTF
cdr3_nt: TGTGCCAGCAGTTTAGCGGGGACAGCTTATGGCTACACCTTC
d_call: TRBD1
v_call: TRBV27
j_call: TRBJ1-2

cdr3_aa: CASRRTGEDTQYF
cdr3_nt: TGTGCCAGCAGACGGACAGGGGAAGATACGCAGTATTTT
d_call: TRBD1
v_call: TRBV28
j_call: TRBJ2-3

cdr3_aa: CASSSRDSFTDTQYF
cdr3_nt: TGTGCCAGCAGTTCCCGGGACTCATTCACAGATACGCAGTATTTT
d_call: NA
v_call: TRBV27
j_call: TRBJ2-3

cdr3_aa: CASSPSKNEKLFF
cdr3_nt: TGTGCCAGCTCACCAAGCAAGAATGAAAAACTGTTTTTT
d_call: NA
v_call: TRBV18
j_call: TRBJ1-4

cdr3_aa: CASSVEGQGRIKNIQYF
cdr3_nt: TGTGCCAGCAGCGTAGAAGGACAGGGCAGGATCAAAAACATTCAGTACTTC
d_call: TRBD1
v_call: TRBV9
j_call: TRBJ2-4